Listed below are T cell receptor beta chains from one sample, sequenced in a study of cytomegalovirus exposure and HLA in healthy donors. Sequencing was performed with immunoSEQ multiplex PCR; in TCRdb, only in-frame clones are kept and a portion is missing. The repertoire has over 70,000 clones, more than 70% of them found once; the top ten carry under 2.5%. Sequencing used PBMCs. These receptors originate from a man younger than 35 in good health and CMV-seronegative. The CDR3 runs from the conserved cysteine through the conserved F or W. Each record gives: D gene, V gene, clone size, J gene, CDR3 DNA, CDR3 protein. The D gene is left open where the match is weak. Where a row states a size, it is once, few, many or the class of an expanded clone; other rows omit it.

NA	TRBV7-7	NA	TRBJ2-1	TGTGCCAGCAGCCCCACGAACCAGGGTGGGGATGAGCAGTTCTTC	CASSPTNQGGDEQFF
NA	TRBV15	NA	TRBJ1-1	TGTGCCACCAGCAGGGCGCTGCCAGGGCAGACTGAAGCTTTCTTT	CATSRALPGQTEAFF
NA	TRBV18	NA	TRBJ1-4	TGTGCCAGCTCACCAACTCTGTTACAGGGATATGGAAGCTCTAATGAAAAACTGTTTTTT	CASSPTLLQGYGSSNEKLFF
NA	TRBV14	NA	TRBJ1-2	TGTGCCAGCACTTCAAGCGGTCGATATGGCTACACCTTC	CASTSSGRYGYTF
NA	TRBV19	NA	TRBJ1-2	TGTGCCAGTAGTTTACCGGGTCGCGACGGCGGCTACACCTTC	CASSLPGRDGGYTF
TRBD2	TRBV4-1	once	TRBJ2-1	TGCGCCAGCAGCCGACTAGCGGGGGCGTACAATGAGCAGTTCTTC	CASSRLAGAYNEQFF
NA	TRBV5-1	NA	TRBJ1-1	TGCGCCAGCAGCCTGATGGGGGGGGCCGGCCTCAACACTGAAGCTTTCTTT	CASSLMGGAGLNTEAFF
NA	TRBV5-4	NA	TRBJ1-1	TGTGCCAGCAGCTTTCGGGGGGGTGGGACTGAAGCTTTCTTT	CASSFRGGGTEAFF
NA	TRBV19	NA	TRBJ2-2	TGTGCCAGTAGTTCAACAGGGCACACCGGGGAGCTGTTTTTT	CASSSTGHTGELFF
TRBD2	TRBV2	NA	TRBJ2-3	TGTGCCAGCAGTGTGGGGGGGGGCACAGATACGCAGTATTTT	CASSVGGGTDTQYF
NA	TRBV27	NA	TRBJ1-4	TGTGCCAGCCGGTTCGATGAAAAACTGTTTTTT	CASRFDEKLFF
NA	TRBV10-2	few	TRBJ1-1	TGCGCCAGCGGCGGGCAGCCAAACACTGAAGCTTTCTTT	CASGGQPNTEAFF
TRBD1	TRBV5-6	NA	TRBJ1-3	TGTGCCAGCAGTCAGGGACAGGGGGCGCGTGGATACACCATATATTTT	CASSQGQGARGYTIYF
NA	TRBV29-1	NA	TRBJ1-1	TGCAGCGGGACAGCGAACACTGAAGCTTTCTTT	CSGTANTEAFF
NA	TRBV9	NA	TRBJ2-5	TGTGCCAGCAGCCTCAGGGGAGCGGACAGCCAAGAGACCCAGTACTTC	CASSLRGADSQETQYF
NA	TRBV5-1	NA	TRBJ2-7	TGCGCCAGCAGCCCCCGGGACACCTACGAGCAGTACTTC	CASSPRDTYEQYF
TRBD2	TRBV7-3	NA	TRBJ2-5	TGTGCCAGCAGCCAAGGAGGGGGCGCTAGCGGGGCCAAGACCCAGTACTTC	CASSQGGGASGAKTQYF
TRBD2	TRBV10-3	NA	TRBJ2-1	TGTGCCATCAGTGAGAGAGGGTACGGTAGCGGGGGGGCCCCCTACAATGAGCAGTTCTTC	CAISERGYGSGGAPYNEQFF
NA	TRBV15	NA	TRBJ1-3	TGTGCCACCAGCAGAGTTGGTTTCAGCTCTGGAAACACCATATATTTT	CATSRVGFSSGNTIYF
NA	TRBV19	NA	TRBJ1-6	TGTGCCAGTAGTCCCCCCGGGACACTGGAAGGGTATAATTCACCCCTCCACTTT	CASSPPGTLEGYNSPLHF
TRBD1	TRBV4-1	few	TRBJ1-1	TGCGCCAGCAGCCAAGTGGGACAGGGGAACACTGAAGCTTTCTTT	CASSQVGQGNTEAFF
NA	TRBV6-1	NA	TRBJ1-2	TGTGCCAGCAGGGTAAACTCCCCAGGGGGCTACACCTTC	CASRVNSPGGYTF
TRBD2	TRBV6-1	NA	TRBJ2-3	TGTGCCAGCAGTGAGACTAGCGGGGGGGCAGATACGCAGTATTTT	CASSETSGGADTQYF
NA	TRBV6-1	NA	TRBJ2-1	TGTGCCAGCAGTGAACAAAGCCTTCTGCAGTTCTTC	CASSEQSLLQFF
NA	TRBV5-1	NA	TRBJ2-1	TGCGCCAGCAGCTTGGAAGGGCACAGGGCCAATGAGCAGTTCTTC	CASSLEGHRANEQFF
NA	TRBV29-1	NA	TRBJ1-1	TGCAGCGGAGGCCCACCGAACACTGAAGCTTTCTTT	CSGGPPNTEAFF
NA	TRBV5-1	once	TRBJ2-7	TGCGCCAGCAGGTCCGGCCCGGAACAGACATTGTACGAGCAGTACTTC	CASRSGPEQTLYEQYF
NA	TRBV6-1	once	TRBJ1-5	TGTGCCCGGCCCGGGAGAATCCATCAGCCCCAGCATTTT	CARPGRIHQPQHF
NA	TRBV19	NA	TRBJ2-7	TGTGCCAGTAGTGTGACCGGGACGGGACTCTCCTACGAGCAGTACTTC	CASSVTGTGLSYEQYF
NA	TRBV13	NA	TRBJ1-2	TGTGCCAGCAGCTTCGCGGGACGCGGCTACACCTTC	CASSFAGRGYTF
TRBD1	TRBV9	once	TRBJ2-7	TGTGCCAGCAGCGTAGAGCAGGGGGCAAAAACCTACGAGCAGTACTTC	CASSVEQGAKTYEQYF
TRBD2	TRBV4-1	NA	TRBJ2-7	TGCGCCAGCAGCCAAGAGAAACGGGGGGGCCTCTACGAGCAGTACTTC	CASSQEKRGGLYEQYF
TRBD1	TRBV18	NA	TRBJ2-5	TGTGCCAGCTCACCACCCCGAGGGGGCTTGGAGACCCAGTACTTC	CASSPPRGGLETQYF
TRBD1	TRBV11-3	NA	TRBJ2-4	TGTGCCAGCAGCCCAACCGGGACAGCAAACATTCAGTACTTC	CASSPTGTANIQYF
TRBD2	TRBV7-2	NA	TRBJ2-5	TGTGCCAGCAGCTATAGCGGGGGGGCGGGAGAGACCCAGTACTTC	CASSYSGGAGETQYF